This T cell receptor (beta chain) was found in a study of molecular identifiers for immune sequencing clone quantification. CDR3 size: 15 residues. V lost 6 bases and J 1 base, leaving 18 bases between the germline ends. Germline V gives CDR1 SQVTM, CDR2 ANQGSEA. TCRdb called the PCR reads again in MiXCR, with one record for every CDR3 protein. The table lists 600,000 to 650,000 distinct CDR3 sequences, just under 20% of them singletons, with 0.85% to 0.9% in the top ten. This clonotype has at least ten counts. The chain carries TRBV29-1 and TRBJ2-5; tentative D call: TRBD1 (8 bases). The clonotype comes from a human donor in good health. Some libraries in this study had Jurkat cell RNA spiked in. Sequencing input: naive CD8+ T cells from blood, with Jurkat cell RNA spiked in. Subset denoted: FACS-sorted CD8+CD4-CCR7+CD45RA+ naive T cells. DNA of the CDR3: TGCAGCGTGCTCGACAGGGGAGGGGTCCAAGAGACCCAGTACTTC. Protein: CSVLDRGGVQETQYF.